This T cell receptor beta chain was sequenced during a study of cytomegalovirus exposure and HLA in healthy donors. A remark on this clone: Its antigen is as yet unknown.

Findings of the study overall: The study designated about 160 TCR beta chains cytomegalovirus-associated. In a later analysis, V- and J-gene trimming of beta chains associated with a DCLRE1C missense variant, replicated independently.

The primer mix had 60 Vbeta and 13 Jbeta primers. Data came from immunoSEQ multiplex PCR; TCRdb stores just in-frame clones and leaves some out. This sample has 140,000 to 150,000 clones, with roughly 72% found just once. V lost 6 bases and J lost 8, with 19 bases in between. CDR1 MDHEN and CDR2 SYDVKM come from the germline V gene. The CDR3 extends over 15 amino acids. The chain combines TRBV28 with TRBJ1-4, with D possibly TRBD1 on 5 matching bases. The sequencing input was PBMCs. This clonotype was sampled from a man in his forties or fifties in good health and CMV-seronegative. CDR3 sequence: CASRGSGNGREKLFF. In DNA form, the CDR3 reads TGTGCCAGCAGGGGATCAGGGAATGGACGAGAAAAACTGTTTTTT.